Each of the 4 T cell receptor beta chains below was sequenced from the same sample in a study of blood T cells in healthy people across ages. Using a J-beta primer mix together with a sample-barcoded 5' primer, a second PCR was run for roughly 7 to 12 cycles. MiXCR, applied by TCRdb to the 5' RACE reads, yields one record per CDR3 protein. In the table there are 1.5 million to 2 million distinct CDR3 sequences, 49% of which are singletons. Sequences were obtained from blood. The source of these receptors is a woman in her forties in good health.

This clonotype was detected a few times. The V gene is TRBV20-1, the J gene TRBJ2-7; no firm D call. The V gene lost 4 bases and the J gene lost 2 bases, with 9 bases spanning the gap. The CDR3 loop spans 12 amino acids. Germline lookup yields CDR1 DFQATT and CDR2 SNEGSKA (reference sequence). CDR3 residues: CSANGGPYEQYF. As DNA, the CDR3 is TGCAGTGCTAACGGCGGACCCTACGAGCAGTACTTC.

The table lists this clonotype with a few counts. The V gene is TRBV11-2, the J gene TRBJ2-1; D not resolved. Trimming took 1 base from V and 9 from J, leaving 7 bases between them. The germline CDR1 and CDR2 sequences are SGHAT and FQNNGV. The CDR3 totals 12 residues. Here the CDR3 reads CASSLVLGEQFF. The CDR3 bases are TGTGCCAGCAGCTTAGTTTTGGGTGAGCAGTTCTTC.

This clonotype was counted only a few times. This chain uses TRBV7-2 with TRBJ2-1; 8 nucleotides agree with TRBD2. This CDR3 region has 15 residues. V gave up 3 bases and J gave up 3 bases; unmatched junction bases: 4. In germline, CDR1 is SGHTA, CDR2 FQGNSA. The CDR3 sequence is CASSFQSGGYNEQFF. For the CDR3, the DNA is TGTGCCAGCAGCTTCCAAAGCGGGGGCTACAATGAGCAGTTCTTC.

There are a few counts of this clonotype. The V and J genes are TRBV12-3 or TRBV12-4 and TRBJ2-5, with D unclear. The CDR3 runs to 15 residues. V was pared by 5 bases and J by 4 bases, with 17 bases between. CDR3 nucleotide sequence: TGTGCCAGCAGTACGAATCGCCCCACCCGAGAGACCCAGTACTTC. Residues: CASSTNRPTRETQYF.